These T cell receptor beta chains were read from a single sample in a study of CD8+CD57+ T cells in acquired aplastic anemia. Each CDR3 protein gets one entry after TCRdb re-called the reads with MiXCR. This repertoire shows 200,000 to 300,000 distinct CDR3 sequences, around 82% found once; its top ten account for roughly two fifths. Sequenced: sorted CD4+, CD8+, or CD8+CD57+ T cells (not recorded which) from PBMCs. The receptors stem from a human donor with aplastic anemia. Both conserved end residues are part of each CDR3. D genes are given only for firm matches. The size entry is marked missing in some rows and otherwise reads once, few, many or a size class.

v_call	j_call	d_call	clone_size	cdr3_nt	cdr3_aa
TRBV12-3/TRBV12-4	TRBJ1-5	NA	NA	TGTGCCACCCAACCTGGGGGAGCGGGTCAGCCCCAGCATTTT	CATQPGGAGQPQHF
TRBV15	TRBJ2-5	NA	NA	TGTGCCACCAGCAGAGCCAGCGAGCCAGAGACGCAGTACTTC	CATSRASEPETQYF
TRBV7-2	TRBJ2-3	TRBD1	NA	TGTGCCAGCAGCGAAGCGACAGGGGAAGATACCCAGTATTTT	CASSEATGEDTQYF
TRBV7-2	TRBJ2-3	NA	NA	TGTGCCAGAACCAGCGCCAGGGGCCCAGATACGCAGTATTTT	CARTSARGPDTQYF
TRBV7-3	TRBJ2-5	NA	NA	TGTGCCAGCAGTTCTAGCAGGGCTTGGGGAGAGACCCAGTTC	CASSSSRAWGETQF
TRBV6-5	TRBJ1-2	NA	NA	TGTGCCAGCCTTTTCGACAGGCTCTATGGCTATACCTTC	CASLFDRLYGYTF
TRBV7-8	TRBJ2-7	TRBD2	NA	TGTGCCAGCAGTTGCACGGGAGGCCCTCTCCACGAGCAGTACTTC	CASSCTGGPLHEQYF
TRBV9	TRBJ2-5	NA	NA	TGTGCCAGCGGGACTGGGGGCGAAAAACAGTACTTC	CASGTGGEKQYF
TRBV7-8	TRBJ1-1	TRBD1	NA	TGTGCCAGCAGCTTGGATCTGACAGGGAACAATGACGCTTTCTTT	CASSLDLTGNNDAFF
TRBV7-4	TRBJ2-2	TRBD1	NA	TGTGCCAGCAGCTGGACAGGGGGGGGGAACAATGGGGAGCTGTTTTTT	CASSWTGGGNNGELFF
TRBV7-8	TRBJ2-7	NA	NA	TGTGCCAGCAGTTTTGAGCGAGGGGGGGCATACGTGCAGTACTTC	CASSFERGGAYVQYF
TRBV15	TRBJ2-7	NA	NA	TGTGCCACCAGCATAGCTGCCGGCCGCGGGTCCGAGCAGTACTTC	CATSIAAGRGSEQYF
TRBV9	TRBJ1-1	NA	NA	TGTGCCAGCAGCGTAGATTCGAATGGGAAGACTGAAGCTTTCTTT	CASSVDSNGKTEAFF
TRBV7-2	TRBJ2-3	TRBD2	NA	TGTGCCAGCAGCTTAGCGAGCGGGAGCGGAGAGACGCAGTTT	CASSLASGSGETQF
TRBV7-8	TRBJ2-7	NA	NA	TGTGCCAGCAGCTTCACGGGGGATGACTACGAGCAGTACTTC	CASSFTGDDYEQYF
TRBV7-9	TRBJ2-1	NA	few	TGTGCCAGCAGCGCCGACTCTTACAATGAGCAGTTCTTC	CASSADSYNEQFF
TRBV7-6	TRBJ1-2	NA	NA	TGTGCCAGCACCCTAGGGAGGGACGCCTCTGGGGCCAACTACACCTTC	CASTLGRDASGANYTF
TRBV11-3	TRBJ2-1	NA	NA	TGTGCCAGCAGCTTAGATCTGACAGAATGGAATGAGCAGTTCTTC	CASSLDLTEWNEQFF
TRBV27	TRBJ2-5	TRBD2	NA	TGTGCCAGCAGACAGGGACTAGCGGGAGATGTGGAGACCCAGTACTTC	CASRQGLAGDVETQYF
TRBV9	TRBJ2-4	NA	few	TGTGCCAGCGGTTCAGCTGGGAACATTCAGTACTTC	CASGSAGNIQYF
TRBV15	TRBJ2-7	NA	NA	TGTGCCACCAGCAGAGATCAGGGTACCTACGAGCAGTACTTC	CATSRDQGTYEQYF
TRBV9	TRBJ2-3	NA	few	TGTGCCAGCGGAGGAGCTGGGAACATTCAGTACTACTACTTC	CASGGAGNIQYYYF
TRBV9	TRBJ2-7	TRBD2	NA	TGTGCCAGCAGCGTAGATTCTAGCGGGGGGGTCCACGAGCAGTACTTC	CASSVDSSGGVHEQYF
TRBV20-1	TRBJ1-2	NA	NA	TGCAGTGCTCGGCGAAGCCTTAACGGGCATGGCTACACCTTC	CSARRSLNGHGYTF
TRBV19	TRBJ2-1	NA	NA	TGTGCCCGTAGTTTGCGCGGACCCGGGGGCAATGAGCAGTTCTTC	CARSLRGPGGNEQFF
TRBV19	TRBJ1-1	NA	NA	TGTGCCAGTAGTATAGCTCTGACAGCCTACACTGAGCATTTCTTT	CASSIALTAYTEHFF
TRBV5-4	TRBJ1-2	NA	NA	TGTGCCAGCAGCCCTGCGAGCGGGTATGGCTACACCTTC	CASSPASGYGYTF
TRBV2	TRBJ2-1	TRBD2	NA	TGTGCCAGCAGCGTAGGGACGGGAGCGGGGTTTGAGCAGTTCTTC	CASSVGTGAGFEQFF
TRBV7-8	TRBJ2-3	NA	NA	TGTGCCAGCAGCTTAGCGGGAGGTCGCAATACGAAGCAGTATTTT	CASSLAGGRNTKQYF
TRBV2	TRBJ2-3	NA	once	TGTGCCAGCAGCTACGCGGGCACAGACACTCCGCAGTATTTT	CASSYAGTDTPQYF
TRBV7-8	TRBJ2-5	NA	NA	TGTGCCAGCAGCTTAGCGAGAGGGACCGATTCGTTC	CASSLARGTDSF
TRBV24-1	TRBJ1-2	TRBD1	once	TGTGCCACCAGTGAATGGGACAGGTCTCATGGCTACACCTTC	CATSEWDRSHGYTF
TRBV19	TRBJ1-5	NA	NA	TGTGCCAGTAGCGGCCGGGGAAGTAGCAATCAGCCCCAGCATTTT	CASSGRGSSNQPQHF
TRBV7-9	TRBJ1-1	TRBD1	NA	TGTGCTAGCAGCATCCAGGGGGGGAATACTGAAGATGTGTTT	CASSIQGGNTEDVF
TRBV7-6	TRBJ2-3	NA	NA	TGTGCCAGCACCCTAGGGGGGGGCCCCTCTACGGAGTATTTT	CASTLGGGPSTEYF
TRBV7-9	TRBJ1-2	NA	NA	TGTGCCAGCAGCTGGGATGGAAACTATGGCTACACCTTC	CASSWDGNYGYTF
TRBV24-1	TRBJ1-2	NA	few	TGTGCTACCAGTGATTACAGGGATTCGGATGGCTACACCTTC	CATSDYRDSDGYTF
TRBV2	TRBJ1-2	TRBD1	NA	TGTGCCAGCAGTGTAGACGGTACAGGGGCTAACTATGGCTACACCTTC	CASSVDGTGANYGYTF
TRBV9	TRBJ1-2	TRBD1	NA	TGTGCCAGCAGCATCGGGGACAGTTCCTACAATGAGCCCTTC	CASSIGDSSYNEPF
TRBV30	TRBJ2-7	NA	NA	TGTGCCTTAGTACAACCCGACAGGTACGAGCAGTACTTC	CALVQPDRYEQYF
TRBV2	TRBJ2-3	NA	many	TGTACCAGCGTGGCCGGGGGCACAGATACGCAGTATTTT	CTSVAGGTDTQYF
TRBV11-3	TRBJ2-6	NA	few	TGTGCCAGCACCCTAGGTCTGACAGCCTCTGGGGCCAACGTCCTGACTTTC	CASTLGLTASGANVLTF
TRBV9	TRBJ2-1	NA	NA	TGTGCCAGCAGCGAAGGGGTGGGGGGGGCCCTCAATGAGCAGTTCTTC	CASSEGVGGALNEQFF
TRBV5-5	TRBJ2-4	TRBD1	NA	TGTGCCAGCAGCGTGGACAGGGAAGTTGGTTCGGCCAAAAACATTCAGTACTTC	CASSVDREVGSAKNIQYF
TRBV7-9	TRBJ2-1	TRBD2	few	TGTGCCAGCAGCTTTCAAAGAAGCGGGGGGGCTGAGCAGTTCTTC	CASSFQRSGGAEQFF
TRBV11-3	TRBJ2-7	NA	NA	TGTGCCAGCAGCTTAGATCCAGACGAGCAGTACTTC	CASSLDPDEQYF
TRBV7-9	TRBJ2-1	TRBD2	NA	TGTGCCAGCAGCTTAGTAAAGCGGGAGCTGTACTTTGGGCAGTTCTTC	CASSLVKRELYFGQFF
TRBV9	TRBJ2-4	TRBD2	NA	TGTGCCAGCAGCGCGGCTTGCGGGGGGCTGATTCAGTACTTC	CASSAACGGLIQYF
TRBV7-9	TRBJ1-1	NA	NA	TGTGCCAGCAGCTCGAGGGGTGACGGGGACACTGAAGCTTTCTTT	CASSSRGDGDTEAFF
TRBV9	TRBJ2-7	TRBD1	once	TGTGCCAGCGGCGGGACAGGCTTCCACGCGCAGGTCTTC	CASGGTGFHAQVF
TRBV9	TRBJ2-7	TRBD1	NA	TGTGCCAGCGGCGACGACAGGGATTATTACGAGCAGTACTTC	CASGDDRDYYEQYF
TRBV24-1	TRBJ1-5	TRBD1	once	TGTGCCACCAGTGATGACAGGGGTGGTCAGCCCCAGCATTTT	CATSDDRGGQPQHF
TRBV14	TRBJ1-2	NA	NA	TGTGCCAGCAGCCAAGGCCTTCGCGGAGCCAATCAGTTC	CASSQGLRGANQF
TRBV7-9	TRBJ2-3	NA	NA	TGTGCCAGCAGCTCCGCTGATGCGGAGGAAGAGAAGCATTTT	CASSSADAEEEKHF
TRBV7-2	TRBJ1-1	NA	NA	TGTGCCAGCAGCTTAGCGCTAGGACGCAATACTCAGTATTTCTTT	CASSLALGRNTQYFF